These 31 T cell receptor beta chains were sequenced from one sample in a study of identifying expanded T cells in peripheral blood (dated by TCRdb to between 2017 and 2020). The library was obtained by the immunoSEQ multiplex PCR assay. Here the immuneACCESS table is served through TCRdb, limited to in-frame sequences with V and J called. Missing clones are a known gap in these copies; in checked studies unresolved V genes cover under half, and the rest lacks a known reason. This sample is represented by approximately 80,000 clones; approximately 84% of them were singletons. The ten largest make up 15% to 20% of the sample. The specimen was blood. These receptors came from a person between 18 and 69 years old in good health.

The chain couples TRBV7-2 to TRBJ1-2, with no clear D. Germline assignment: CDR1 SGHTA and CDR2 FQGNSA. Between the trimmed V and J ends, which lost 1 base and 1 base, there was a span of 10 bases. The CDR3 consists of 15 residues. CDR3 residues: CASSLVGNSNYGYTF. The CDR3 DNA reads as TGTGCCAGCAGCTTAGTCGGGAATAGTAACTATGGCTACACCTTC.

The chain couples TRBV28 to TRBJ1-5; 7 bases line up with TRBD1. The length of the CDR3 is 13 residues. J lost 4 bases, V lost 4 bases, and 1 base had no gene match. The germline gives CDR1 MDHEN, CDR2 SYDVKM. CDR3 sequence: CASSSTGNQPQHF. Written as DNA, the CDR3 is TGTGCCAGCAGTTCGACAGGGAATCAGCCCCAGCATTTT.

The rearrangement joins TRBV5-1 to TRBJ1-1; 8 bases fit TRBD1. This CDR3 is 14 amino acids long. V trimming: 6 bases; J trimming: 1 base; junction bases outside the gene matches: 5. Germline V gives CDR1 SGHRS, CDR2 YFSETQ. The CDR3 DNA reads as TGCGCCAGCACTCAAGGGACAGGGAACACTGAAGCTTTCTTT. This sequence encodes CASTQGTGNTEAFF.

This chain joins TRBV5-6 and TRBJ2-7; a possible D gene is TRBD1 (6 bases). V dropped 4 bases and J dropped 1 base, with 21 bases sitting between them. The germline V gene encodes CDR1 SGHDT and CDR2 YYEEEE. There are 17 residues in the CDR3. Here the CDR3 DNA reads TGTGCCAGCAGCGTCAGATACAGGGTGAGACGTTCCTACGAGCAGTACTTC. It is translated as CASSVRYRVRRSYEQYF.

The chain combines TRBV15 with TRBJ1-1; the D gene is possibly TRBD1 (6 bases). This CDR3 has 15 residues. Per the germline V gene, CDR1 is LNHNV and CDR2 is YYDKDF (reference sequence). Trimming took 0 bases from V and 4 from J, leaving 12 bases between them. CDR3 coding DNA: TGTGCCACCAGCAGAGATAGAGGGGGAATCACTGAAGCTTTCTTT. Translation gives CATSRDRGGITEAFF.

The V gene is TRBV6-1, the J gene TRBJ2-2; possible D gene TRBD2, 5 bases. This CDR3 spans 13 amino acids. In germline, CDR1 is MNHNS, CDR2 SASEGT. The V end was cut by 4 bases, the J end by 5 bases, with 8 bases between. The CDR3 region is CASSVRETGELFF. The CDR3 nucleotides are TGTGCCAGCAGTGTTAGGGAGACCGGGGAGCTGTTTTTT.

The chain joins TRBV2 to TRBJ2-1, with a weak D call TRBD1 (5 bases). Germline CDR1 is SNHLY and CDR2 is FYNNEI. This CDR3 comprises 15 residues. Trimming removed 3 bases from V and 0 bases from J, with 9 bases in between. The CDR3 nucleotides read TGTGCCAGCAGTGATAGTCAGGGCTCCTACAATGAGCAGTTCTTC. Residues: CASSDSQGSYNEQFF.

The chain carries TRBV9 and TRBJ2-3, with D perhaps matching TRBD1 (6 bases). The germline CDR1 and CDR2 sequences are SGDLS and YYNGEE. V was trimmed by 4 bases and J by 3 bases, leaving 18 bases between them. The CDR3 runs 16 residues. The chain's CDR3 is CASSISLLGATDTQYF. In DNA, the CDR3 is TGTGCCAGCAGCATCTCCCTTTTGGGGGCGACAGATACGCAGTATTTT.

The chain carries TRBV7-2 and TRBJ1-4; D not resolved. Germline values: CDR1 SGHTA, CDR2 FQGNSA. The CDR3 has 17 amino acids. V was clipped by 1 base and J by 1 base, with 13 bases between them. The CDR3 sequence: CASSLGEGKGTNEKLFF. The DNA of the CDR3 is TGTGCCAGCAGCTTAGGGGAGGGAAAAGGAACTAATGAAAAACTGTTTTTT.

The chain employs TRBV5-6 and TRBJ1-1, with D tentatively TRBD1 (5 bases). CDR3 size: 16 residues. V was shortened by 0 bases and J by 3 bases, with 15 bases between the two germline ends. Germline assignment: CDR1 SGHDT and CDR2 YYEEEE. CDR3: CASSLVGLEGYTEAFF. For the CDR3, the DNA is TGTGCCAGCAGCTTGGTTGGGTTAGAGGGGTACACTGAAGCTTTCTTT.

V is TRBV7-2 and J is TRBJ2-2; possible D gene TRBD1, 6 bases. CDR1 SGHTA and CDR2 FQGNSA come from the germline V gene. Trimming took off 2 bases at V and 3 bases at J, with 10 bases between the two ends. The CDR3 runs to 15 residues. The CDR3 nucleotides are TGTGCCAGCAGCTTAAGAGGGGGAGACACCGGGGAGCTGTTTTTT. Its protein product is CASSLRGGDTGELFF. The full variable domain, rest sourced from reference TRBV7-2 and TRBJ2-2, is GAGVSQSPSNKVTEKGKDVELRCDPISGHTALYWYRQSLGQGLEFLIYFQGNSAPDKSGLPSDRFSAERTGGSVSTLTIQRTQQEDSAVYLCASSLRGGDTGELFFGEGSRLTVL.

The rearrangement links TRBV9 to TRBJ2-1; 12 positions match TRBD2. The CDR3 spans 17 residues. Germline assignment: CDR1 SGDLS and CDR2 YYNGEE. Trimming removed 2 bases from V and 1 base from J; junction bases left unmatched: 4. The CDR3 here is CASSVGGLAGSYNEQFF. The CDR3 region has the DNA TGTGCCAGCAGCGTGGGTGGACTAGCGGGATCCTACAATGAGCAGTTCTTC.

The V and J genes are TRBV28 and TRBJ1-1; TRBD1 is a possible D gene (6 bases). The CDR3 is 14 residues long. Germline V CDR1 and CDR2: MDHEN, SYDVKM. The V and J ends lost 4 bases and 5 bases respectively, with 14 bases between them. CDR3 in amino acids: CASSSAGGGTEAFF. The CDR3 DNA is TGTGCCAGCAGTTCGGCCGGGGGCGGGACTGAAGCTTTCTTT.

The V call is TRBV10-3, the J call TRBJ2-3; perhaps TRBD1 as D (5 bases). This CDR3 spans 16 amino acids. Germline CDR1 and CDR2: ENHRY and SYGVKD. With 10 bases removed from V and 2 bases from J, the gap between germline ends came to 22 bases. The CDR3 region has the DNA TGTGCCACCAAAACCGGATCGGACACCTACACAGATACGCAGTATTTT. The encoded protein is CATKTGSDTYTDTQYF.

Remarks on this clone: Different DNA sequences within this sample yield the same CDR3. The chain recombines TRBV11-3 with TRBJ2-3; perhaps TRBD1 as D (5 bases). With 8 bases removed from V and 1 base from J, the gap between germline ends came to 7 bases. Germline V gene data show CDR1 as SGHNT and CDR2 as YENEEA. CDR3 length: 12 residues. Here the CDR3 reads CASSTGTDTQYF. The CDR3 DNA follows: TGTGCCAGCTCGACAGGCACAGATACGCAGTATTTT. Complete variable domain (other parts from reference TRBV11-3 and TRBJ2-3): EAGVVQSPRYKIIEKKQPVAFWCNPISGHNTLYWYLQNLGQGPELLIRYENEEAVDDSQLPKDRFSAERLKGVDSTLKIQPAELGDSAVYLCASSTGTDTQYFGPGTRLTVL.

The count of this clone is one. The rearrangement joins TRBV7-6 to TRBJ1-5; D is ambiguous. The ends were cut back, 5 bases at V and 6 bases at J, with 11 bases in the middle. CDR3 length: 13 residues. Germline values: CDR1 SGHVS, CDR2 FNYEAQ. The CDR3 sequence: CASSPSVFQPQHF. CDR3 in DNA: TGTGCCAGCAGCCCCTCGGTCTTTCAGCCCCAGCATTTT.

This chain links TRBV29-1 with TRBJ2-5; maybe TRBD1 (5 bases). The V end lost 7 bases, the J end lost 5 bases, and 14 bases lay between the germline ends. Germline CDR1 reads SQVTM; CDR2 reads ANQGSEA. There are 12 residues in the CDR3. DNA of the CDR3: TGCAGCGCCGGCGACAGATCTGAGACCCAGTACTTC. Protein sequence: CSAGDRSETQYF.

The gene calls are TRBV23-1 and TRBJ2-1, with 10 bases fitting TRBD1. TRBV23-1 is labeled an ORF, and its function is uncertain. This CDR3 contains 18 residues. The ends lost 2 bases at V and 5 bases at J; junction bases unmatched: 12. The CDR3 DNA sequence: TGCGCCAGCAGTCAACCGAAAGCCCGGGACAGGGGAGACAATGAGCAGTTCTTC. It encodes CASSQPKARDRGDNEQFF.

The table lists this clone with a count of one. The chain recombines TRBV6-6 with TRBJ1-6; D gene unclear. V was clipped by 6 bases and J by 7 bases, with 13 bases between them. The CDR3 sequence is 14 residues long. The germline V gene has CDR1 MNHNY and CDR2 SVGAGI (reference sequence). The CDR3 DNA follows: TGTGCCAGCAGCCTCTTGGAACTGAATTCACCCCTCCACTTT. Its translation: CASSLLELNSPLHF.

The rearrangement joins TRBV27 to TRBJ2-7; D not certain. The CDR3 runs 12 residues. Trimming left V 6 bases short and J 0 bases short, with 6 bases between. Germline CDR1 is MNHEY and CDR2 is SMNVEV (reference sequence). CDR3 bases: TGTGCCAGCAGACCTAACTCCTACGAGCAGTACTTC. It is translated as CASRPNSYEQYF.

DNA of the CDR3: TGTGCCAGCAGCTTAATTGGTCCGGCACCGGCGGAAAATGAAGCTTTCTTT. The encoded protein is CASSLIGPAPAENEAFF. V and J are TRBV11-2 and TRBJ1-1, with D uncertain. The germline V gene has CDR1 SGHAT and CDR2 FQNNGV. Trimming pared 2 bases from V and 7 bases from J, leaving 23 bases between. The CDR3 contains 17 residues.

The chain carries TRBV9 and TRBJ2-1, with D hard to call. V gave up 3 bases and J gave up 2 bases, with 12 bases separating them. This CDR3 region has 15 residues. The germline V gene encodes CDR1 SGDLS and CDR2 YYNGEE. The CDR3 nucleotides read TGTGCCAGCAGCGCCTATTGGCAAACCTACAATGAGCAGTTCTTC. Its translation is CASSAYWQTYNEQFF.

The chain joins TRBV28 to TRBJ2-7, with TRBD2 matching 9 bases. V shed 2 bases and J 4 bases; nucleotides not matched to a gene: 6. Germline CDR1 and CDR2: MDHEN and SYDVKM. The CDR3 is 15 amino acids. CDR3 loop: CASSLGLAGLYEQYF. The DNA of the CDR3 is TGTGCCAGCAGTTTAGGTCTAGCGGGACTATACGAGCAGTACTTC.

The chain joins TRBV11-2 to TRBJ2-7, with D maybe TRBD2 (5 bases). Trimming took 1 base from V and 4 from J, leaving 14 bases between them. CDR3 length: 15 residues. Germline lookup yields CDR1 SGHAT and CDR2 FQNNGV. The CDR3 is CASSLVASPIYEQYF. In DNA, the CDR3 is TGTGCCAGCAGCTTAGTTGCTAGCCCGATTTACGAGCAGTACTTC.

V and J are TRBV2 and TRBJ2-3; the match to TRBD1 covers 9 bases. There are 15 residues in the CDR3. CDR1 is SNHLY, CDR2 FYNNEI, per germline. Trimming cost V 5 bases and J 2 bases; bases outside gene matches: 5. CDR3 region: CASSPRTGDTDTQYF. CDR3 DNA: TGTGCCAGCAGTCCCCGGACAGGGGACACAGATACGCAGTATTTT.

The gene calls are TRBV7-2 and TRBJ2-4; maybe TRBD1 (5 bases). Trimming left V 5 bases short and J 0 bases short, with 11 bases between. Germline CDR1 SGHTA, CDR2 FQGNSA. The CDR3 loop spans 15 amino acids. CDR3: CASSPDRIAKNIQYF. CDR3 nucleotide sequence: TGTGCCAGCAGCCCAGACAGAATAGCCAAAAACATTCAGTACTTC. Full variable domain (remainder filled in from reference TRBV7-2 and TRBJ2-4): GAGVSQSPSNKVTEKGKDVELRCDPISGHTALYWYRQSLGQGLEFLIYFQGNSAPDKSGLPSDRFSAERTGGSVSTLTIQRTQQEDSAVYLCASSPDRIAKNIQYFGAGTRLSVL.

DNA for the CDR3: TGTGCCAGCAGTCCCGTTTGGTTAGGGAACAATGAGCAGTTCTTC. Its protein product is CASSPVWLGNNEQFF. This chain connects TRBV28 to TRBJ2-1; no reliable D call. V lost 5 bases and J 5 bases, leaving 16 bases between the germline ends. The CDR3 runs to 15 residues. Germline V gives CDR1 MDHEN, CDR2 SYDVKM.

The V and J genes are TRBV5-1 and TRBJ2-7, with D unclear. V was trimmed by 0 bases and J by 2 bases, leaving 9 bases between them. CDR1 SGHRS and CDR2 YFSETQ come from the germline V gene. There are 14 residues in the CDR3. The CDR3 reads CASSLAQATYEQYF. In DNA form, the CDR3 reads TGCGCCAGCAGCTTGGCCCAGGCTACCTACGAGCAGTACTTC.

The rearrangement links TRBV10-3 to TRBJ1-5; 10 bases match TRBD1. CDR1 is ENHRY, CDR2 SYGVKD, per germline. The V gene end was trimmed by 2 bases and the J gene end by 13 bases; junction bases not matched to a gene: 5. The CDR3 runs to 13 residues. The CDR3 DNA reads as TGTGCCATCAGTGAGACAGGACAGGGGGAGCAGCATTTT. This translates into CAISETGQGEQHF.

The V call is TRBV6-6, the J call TRBJ1-5, with TRBD1 matching 7 bases. Unmatched junction bases numbered 8, after V lost 7 bases and J lost 5 bases. This CDR3 region has 14 residues. Per the germline V gene, CDR1 is MNHNY and CDR2 is SVGAGI (reference sequence). The CDR3 sequence: CASNLGTDHQPQHF. The CDR3 DNA reads TGTGCCAGCAACTTAGGGACAGACCATCAGCCCCAGCATTTT.

The chain couples TRBV28 to TRBJ2-3; 7 bases are a match to TRBD2. Trimming took 3 bases from V and 4 from J; bases not matched to a gene: 10. The CDR3 runs 16 residues. From germline, CDR1 is MDHEN and CDR2 SYDVKM. In DNA form, the CDR3 reads TGTGCCAGCAGTTTTTATGCCAGCGGGAATGCAGATACGCAGTATTTT. It translates to CASSFYASGNADTQYF.